This T cell receptor (beta chain) is drawn from a study of response to subunit inactivated influenza vaccine. TCRdb reanalysed the RT-PCR reads using MiXCR and keeps one entry per CDR3 protein. Among more than 600,000 distinct CDR3 sequences listed, 18% were seen once. The CDR3 runs 13 residues. Trimming took off 1 base at V and 6 bases at J, with 10 bases between the two ends. CDR1 and CDR2 (germline): SGHTA, FQGNSA. Findings and limits, study-wide: It was the authors' suggestion that each seasonal influenza vaccination recruits few new T cells.

Note on this clonotype: What it binds is not known.

This TCR was sampled from a man aged 50 to 60 who received an inactivated influenza vaccine. The chain has TRBV7-2 and TRBJ2-7, with D perhaps TRBD1 or TRBD2 (5 bases each). The source material was PBMCs from blood, sampled about 5 days after vaccination. The CDR3 bases are TGTGCCAGCAGCTTAGTAGGGGACGGCGAGCAGTACTTC. The encoded protein is CASSLVGDGEQYF.